What follows are 20 T cell receptor beta chains derived from one specimen sequenced in a study of T-cell memory formation after mild COVID-19. From the 5' RACE reads, TCRdb called clonotypes with MiXCR, one entry per CDR3 protein. This table has 300,000 to 350,000 distinct CDR3 sequences, 12% to 15% appearing once. The sequenced sample was PBMCs or a T cell subset sorted from them (not recorded which). The receptors come from a man between 18 and 29 years old who had mild COVID-19 (a few samples of this study predate the infection). Cell type and time point are not known.

The chain carries TRBV5-6 and TRBJ1-1, with 7 bases that match TRBD1. Trimming removed 4 bases from V and 10 bases from J; junction bases left unmatched: 10. The germline gives CDR1 SGHDT, CDR2 YYEEEE. The CDR3 spans 13 residues. CDR3 protein: CASSRDRVRRAFF. DNA of the CDR3: TGTGCCAGCAGCCGCGACAGGGTGAGGAGAGCTTTCTTT.

The chain links TRBV6-5 to TRBJ2-7; D may match TRBD1 or TRBD2 (6 bases each). Trimming removed 6 bases at V and 6 bases at J, with 9 bases between. The CDR3 length is 11 residues. Germline V lookup: CDR1 MNHEY, CDR2 SVGAGI. The CDR3 protein is CASRRGPEQYF. In DNA, the CDR3 is TGTGCCAGCAGACGGGGGCCCGAGCAGTACTTC.

This clonotype was detected ten times or more. The chain has TRBV12-3 or TRBV12-4 and TRBJ2-2, with no clear D. This CDR3 comprises 15 residues. V lost 2 bases and J 2 bases, leaving 9 bases between the germline ends. The CDR3 sequence: CASSLSLGNTGELFF. The CDR3 DNA is TGTGCCAGCAGTTTATCGTTGGGTAACACCGGGGAGCTGTTTTTT.

This clonotype was seen more than once but under ten times. V usage is TRBV27 and J usage is TRBJ1-5; D is perhaps TRBD1 (5 bases). The V and J ends lost 6 bases and 0 bases respectively, with 12 bases between them. Germline V gene lookup returns CDR1 MNHEY and CDR2 SMNVEV (reference sequence). CDR3 size: 15 residues. The CDR3 DNA follows: TGTGCCAGCAGCCCTACAGGTAATAGCAATCAGCCCCAGCATTTT. Protein product: CASSPTGNSNQPQHF.

This clonotype was recorded a few times. The genes are TRBV27 and TRBJ2-7, with 7 bases lining up with TRBD2. From germline, CDR1 is MNHEY and CDR2 SMNVEV (reference sequence). V shed 4 bases, J shed 2 bases, and the junction held 5 bases outside the gene matches. This CDR3 comprises 14 residues. DNA of the CDR3: TGTGCCAGCAGTTGGTCTAGCGGTCCCTACGAGCAGTACTTC. Translating gives CASSWSSGPYEQYF.

This clonotype was counted at least ten times. This chain uses TRBV7-6 with TRBJ2-3, with TRBD2 matching 7 bases. The J segment lost 5 bases and the V segment lost 4 bases, leaving 9 bases of the junction unmatched. This CDR3 is built from 15 residues. Per germline, CDR1 SGHVS and CDR2 FNYEAQ. CDR3 bases: TGTGCCAGCAGCTCCCCTTTGGGGGGGGTAGATACGCAGTATTTT. Translating gives CASSSPLGGVDTQYF.

The rearrangement links TRBV7-9 to TRBJ1-1; 9 bases fit TRBD1. After removal of 5 bases from V and 11 bases from J, the junction contained 3 bases not matched to a gene. The CDR3 length is 11 residues. CDR1 is SEHNR and CDR2 is FQNEAQ in the germline V gene (reference sequence). CDR3 sequence (DNA): TGTGCCAGCAGCCGGGACAGGGAGGCTTTCTTT. This gives the protein CASSRDREAFF.

The chain carries TRBV2 and TRBJ2-2; D gene uncertain. V was clipped by 8 bases and J by 8 bases, with 9 bases between them. Germline V CDR1 and CDR2: SNHLY, FYNNEI. The CDR3 sequence is 11 residues long. In DNA form, the CDR3 reads TGTGCCAGCCGCTCCAGGGGGGAGCTGTTTTTT. Its translation is CASRSRGELFF.

This rearrangement joins TRBV6-6 to TRBJ2-3; the D gene is possibly TRBD2 (7 bases). V was pared by 6 bases and J by 1 base, with 14 bases between. Per germline, CDR1 MNHNY and CDR2 SVGAGI (reference sequence). The CDR3 runs 15 residues. Here the CDR3 DNA reads TGTGCCAGCAGGATTACGGGGGGCGGCACAGATACGCAGTATTTT. Translating it yields CASRITGGGTDTQYF.

This clonotype was recorded a few times. The rearrangement links TRBV5-5 to TRBJ1-5; perhaps TRBD1 as D (5 bases). Trimming took 4 bases from V and 6 from J, leaving 14 bases between them. In germline, CDR1 is SGHKS, CDR2 YYEKEE (reference sequence). The CDR3 runs 14 residues. CDR3 DNA: TGTGCCAGCAGCCCGAACGGGGGTAGTCAGCCCCAGCATTTT. This gives the protein CASSPNGGSQPQHF.

This chain's CDR3 is CASSTVTSGIINEQFF. Written as DNA, the CDR3 is TGTGCCAGCAGCACCGTCACTAGCGGGATTATCAATGAGCAGTTCTTC. The chain has TRBV7-6 and TRBJ2-1; the match to TRBD2 covers 10 bases. Unmatched junction bases numbered 10, after V lost 5 bases and J lost 6 bases. The germline gives CDR1 SGHVS, CDR2 FNYEAQ. This CDR3 spans 16 amino acids.

As DNA, the CDR3 is TGTGCCAGCAGCCCCGGGACAGAACTAAAGCAGTACTTC. As protein: CASSPGTELKQYF. The chain combines TRBV7-2 with TRBJ2-7, with 7 bases identical to TRBD1. Germline-derived CDR1 and CDR2 are SGHTA and FQGNSA. Unmatched junction bases numbered 9, after V lost 5 bases and J lost 8 bases. This CDR3 is 13 amino acids long.

The rearrangement uses TRBV7-9 and TRBJ2-5; D ambiguous. V was trimmed by 3 bases and J by 4 bases, leaving 9 bases between them. This CDR3 spans 13 amino acids. Germline V gene sequence: CDR1 SEHNR, CDR2 FQNEAQ (reference sequence). This CDR3 is CASSFRHGETQYF. The CDR3 DNA reads as TGTGCCAGCAGCTTCCGGCACGGAGAGACCCAGTACTTC. The full variable domain, rest sourced from reference TRBV7-9 and TRBJ2-5, is DTGVSQNPRHKITKRGQNVTFRCDPISEHNRLYWYRQTLGQGPEFLTYFQNEAQLEKSRLLSDRFSAERPKGSFSTLEIQRTEQGDSAMYLCASSFRHGETQYFGPGTRLLVL.

This clonotype was counted between two and nine times. V usage is TRBV6-1 and J usage is TRBJ2-7; D may correspond to TRBD1 or TRBD2 (6 bases each). Trimming took off 10 bases at V and 0 bases at J, with 13 bases between the two ends. The CDR3 has 13 amino acids. CDR1 MNHNS and CDR2 SASEGT come from the germline V gene. CDR3 in amino acids: CATRGLGSYEQYF. CDR3 DNA sequence: TGTGCCACCCGGGGGCTAGGCTCCTACGAGCAGTACTTC.

This clonotype was recorded a few times. This rearrangement joins TRBV6-4 to TRBJ2-1, with TRBD2 identical over 10 bases. The ends lost 9 bases at V and 5 bases at J; junction bases unmatched: 10. Germline CDR1 is MRHNA and CDR2 is SNTAGT. The CDR3 extends over 15 amino acids. As DNA, the CDR3 is TGTGCCAGGCCGGATCTAGCGGGGGTAGACAATGAGCAGTTCTTC. This gives the protein CARPDLAGVDNEQFF.

The rearrangement joins TRBV18 to TRBJ1-4; D is possibly TRBD1 (6 bases). CDR3 length equals 15 residues. Germline lookup yields CDR1 KGHSH and CDR2 LQKENI. V was shortened by 3 bases and J by 1 base, with 9 bases between the two germline ends. DNA for the CDR3: TGTGCCAGCTCACCCCGGACAGTAACTAATGAAAAACTGTTTTTT. Protein sequence: CASSPRTVTNEKLFF.

In its sample, this clonotype was seen a few times. V is TRBV14 and J is TRBJ2-7, with unresolved D. CDR1 and CDR2 from the germline V gene are SGHDN and FVKESK. The CDR3 sequence is 13 residues long. V was shortened by 4 bases and J by 2 bases, with 9 bases between the two germline ends. The CDR3 spells CASSRDMTYEQYF. DNA for the CDR3: TGTGCCAGCAGCCGTGATATGACCTACGAGCAGTACTTC.

The rearrangement uses TRBV4-2 and TRBJ2-1; D is perhaps TRBD2 (7 bases). This CDR3 has 17 amino acids. Trimming removed 1 base from V and 4 bases from J, with 17 bases in between. The germline V gene has CDR1 LGHNA and CDR2 YNFKEQ. The CDR3 here is CASSQGEGGGIYNEQFF. DNA of the CDR3: TGTGCCAGCAGCCAAGGCGAAGGCGGGGGCATTTACAATGAGCAGTTCTTC.

The chain recombines TRBV12-3 or TRBV12-4 with TRBJ2-2; perhaps TRBD2 as D (7 bases). The length of the CDR3 is 16 residues. The germline V and J ends were trimmed by 4 bases and 2 bases, with 14 bases remaining between them. CDR3 sequence: CASSSGASGNTGELFF. The DNA for the CDR3 is TGTGCCAGCAGTTCAGGGGCTAGCGGAAACACCGGGGAGCTGTTTTTT.

The chain employs TRBV6-5 and TRBJ2-1; 7 bases map to TRBD1. This CDR3 is 16 amino acids long. Trimming at V came to 1 base and at J to 2 bases, leaving 5 bases not matched to a gene. The germline V gene has CDR1 MNHEY and CDR2 SVGAGI. The DNA of the CDR3 is TGTGCCAGCAGTTACTTACAGGGGTTCCCCTACAATGAGCAGTTCTTC. Protein sequence: CASSYLQGFPYNEQFF.